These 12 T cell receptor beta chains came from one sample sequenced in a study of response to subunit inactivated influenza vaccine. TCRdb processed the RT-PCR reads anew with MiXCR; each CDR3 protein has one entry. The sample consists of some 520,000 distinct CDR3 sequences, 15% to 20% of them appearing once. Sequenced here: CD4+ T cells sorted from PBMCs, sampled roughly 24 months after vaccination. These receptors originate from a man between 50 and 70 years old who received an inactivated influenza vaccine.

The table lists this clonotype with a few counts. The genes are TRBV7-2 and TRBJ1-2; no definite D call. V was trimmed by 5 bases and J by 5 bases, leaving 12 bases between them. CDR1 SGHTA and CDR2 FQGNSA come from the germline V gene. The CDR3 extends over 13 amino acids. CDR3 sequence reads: CASSDGPDYGYTF. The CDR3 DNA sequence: TGTGCCAGCAGCGACGGGCCCGATTATGGCTACACCTTC.

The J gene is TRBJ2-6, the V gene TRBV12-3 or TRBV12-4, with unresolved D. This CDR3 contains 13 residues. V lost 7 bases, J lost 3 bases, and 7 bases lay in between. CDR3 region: CASTQRGANVLTF. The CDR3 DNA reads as TGTGCCAGCACCCAACGTGGGGCCAACGTCCTGACTTTC.

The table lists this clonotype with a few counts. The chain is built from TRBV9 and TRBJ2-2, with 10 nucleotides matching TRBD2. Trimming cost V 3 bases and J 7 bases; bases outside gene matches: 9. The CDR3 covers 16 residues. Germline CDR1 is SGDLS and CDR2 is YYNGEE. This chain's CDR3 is CASSGTSGVQGGELFF. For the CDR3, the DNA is TGTGCCAGCAGCGGTACTAGCGGGGTTCAGGGCGGGGAGCTGTTTTTT.

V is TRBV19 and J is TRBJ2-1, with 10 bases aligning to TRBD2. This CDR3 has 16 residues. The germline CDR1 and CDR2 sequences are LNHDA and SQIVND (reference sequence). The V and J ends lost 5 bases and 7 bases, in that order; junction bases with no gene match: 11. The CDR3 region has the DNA TGTGCCAGTAGTCTCCCAACTAGCGGGAAACGGAATGAGCAGTTCTTC. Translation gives CASSLPTSGKRNEQFF.

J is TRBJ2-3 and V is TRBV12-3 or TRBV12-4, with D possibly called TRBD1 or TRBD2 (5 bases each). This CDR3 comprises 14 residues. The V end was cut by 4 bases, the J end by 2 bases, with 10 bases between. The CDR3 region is CASSYGGTTDTQYF. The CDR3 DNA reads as TGTGCCAGCAGTTATGGGGGAACCACAGATACGCAGTATTTT.

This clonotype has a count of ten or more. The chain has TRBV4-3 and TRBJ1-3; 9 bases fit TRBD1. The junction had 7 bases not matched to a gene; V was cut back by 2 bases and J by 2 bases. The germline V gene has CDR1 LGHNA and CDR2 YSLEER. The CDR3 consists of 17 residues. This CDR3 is CASSQYEGQGPGNTIYF. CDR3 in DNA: TGCGCCAGCAGCCAATATGAGGGACAGGGCCCTGGAAACACCATATATTTT.

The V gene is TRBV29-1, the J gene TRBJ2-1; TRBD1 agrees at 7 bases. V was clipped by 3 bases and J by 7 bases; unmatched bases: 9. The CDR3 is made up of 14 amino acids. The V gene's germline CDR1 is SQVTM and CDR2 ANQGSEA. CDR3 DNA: TGCAGCGTTGACTCCGGGACAGACACTAATGAGCAGTTCTTC. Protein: CSVDSGTDTNEQFF.

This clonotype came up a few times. The CDR3, as DNA: TGTGCCAGCAGCTCTGGTGTCGGGGTTCTCGTCGAGCAGTACTTC. It codes for CASSSGVGVLVEQYF. This sequence joins TRBV5-6 and TRBJ2-7, with TRBD2 as a possible D gene (5 bases). The CDR3 runs 15 residues. V lost 3 bases, J lost 6 bases, and 19 bases lay in between. Germline V CDR1 and CDR2: SGHDT, YYEEEE.

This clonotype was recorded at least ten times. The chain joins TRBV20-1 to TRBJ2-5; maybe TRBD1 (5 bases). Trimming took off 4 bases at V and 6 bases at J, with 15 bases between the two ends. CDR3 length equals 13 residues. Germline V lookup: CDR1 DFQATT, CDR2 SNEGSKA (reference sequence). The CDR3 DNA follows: TGCAGTGCTATGCAGGATAGGGGCAAGACCCAGTACTTC. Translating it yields CSAMQDRGKTQYF.

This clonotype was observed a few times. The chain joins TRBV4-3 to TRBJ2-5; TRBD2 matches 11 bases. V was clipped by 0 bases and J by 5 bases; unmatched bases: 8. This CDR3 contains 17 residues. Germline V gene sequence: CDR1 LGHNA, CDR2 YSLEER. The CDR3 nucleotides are TGCGCCAGCAGCCAAGAAAGGAGGCTAGCGGGGGGTGAGACCCAGTACTTC. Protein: CASSQERRLAGGETQYF.

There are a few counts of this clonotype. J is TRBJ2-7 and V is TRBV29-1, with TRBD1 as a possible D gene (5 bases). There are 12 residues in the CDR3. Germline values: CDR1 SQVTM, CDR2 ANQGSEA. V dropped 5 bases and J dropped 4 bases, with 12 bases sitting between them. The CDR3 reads CSVRQDSYEQYF. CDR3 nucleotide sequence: TGCAGCGTTCGACAAGACAGTTACGAGCAGTACTTC.

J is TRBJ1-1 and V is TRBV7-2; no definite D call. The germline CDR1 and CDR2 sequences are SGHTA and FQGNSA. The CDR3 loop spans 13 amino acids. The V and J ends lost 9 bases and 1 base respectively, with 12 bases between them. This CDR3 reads CASTPGGNTEAFF. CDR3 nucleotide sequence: TGTGCCAGTACTCCAGGCGGGAACACTGAAGCTTTCTTT.